What follows is one T cell receptor beta chain and its context. This clone's antigen is unknown. Base qualities are missing; no much larger clone stands one base away. The CDR3 runs 18 amino acids, cysteine and phenylalanine included. Just the 54-base CDR3 DNA is kept, in frame starting at base 1. From the germline V gene, CDR1 is SGHNT and CDR2 is YENEEA. From V the trimming removes 4 bases and from J it removes 0 bases, while the gene matches leave 8 bases of the junction unaccounted for. This entry belongs to a study of shared clonotypes between healthy human individuals (dated by TCRdb to 2019 to 2021). With respect to the entire study: The cohort comprised a couple of women and a few men aged 18 to 49 years. For each donor, CD4 naive and CD4 memory were each given three plates, CD8 naive was given two plates, and CD8 memory was given one plate. The study deeply sequenced blood TCR repertoires of about 5 healthy adults to estimate repertoire size and the extent of clonotype sharing between individuals. To increase sequencing depth and limit assay-specific biases, different laboratories used diverse techniques to prepare libraries and sequence TCR repertoires. Each donor's leukapheresis produced roughly between roughly 0.85 and 9.5 billion PBMCs.

Points the paper makes about the study in general: Pairwise subsampling led to the expectation that sequencing depth would affect the degree of clonotype sharing among donors. Only blood was sampled, and tissue TCR repertoires likely differ from those in blood. The small number of donors limited the genetic and exposure-history diversity represented. Naive subsets generally had larger estimated clonotype richness than memory subsets. Even with the large sequencing depth, rarefaction of the sorted-subset datasets indicated that sequencing was incomplete. Across a few donors, about 5% of naive CD4, approximately 3.5% of naive CD8, roughly 2.3% of memory CD4, and about 0.4% of memory CD8 clonotypes were shared. Higher generation probabilities were observed for clonotypes shared by all four sorted-subset donors than for non-shared clonotypes.

CD8 naive samples were CD45RO-negative cells positively selected for CCR7, giving a CD45RA+CCR7+ population that excluded TemRA cells. Healthy HIV-negative adults with no recently reported acute infections or vaccinations were included as donors. All donors were Caucasian adults living in Nashville, Tennessee, USA. Blood was obtained by leukapheresis, after which PBMCs were separated by Ficoll-Histopaque density gradient centrifugation and cryopreserved in liquid nitrogen vapor phase. Analytical flow cytometry was used to check the purity and quantity of each magnetically sorted T cell population. From each sorted fraction, genomic DNA was isolated and quantified by UV absorbance on a Nanodrop 2000c. Using the deep immunoSEQ assay, TCR CDR3 regions were amplified from genomic DNA by multiplex PCR. For each cell subset, the extracted genomic DNA was distributed evenly across all wells of several immunoSEQ 96-well plates, and each plate served as one replicate. For sorted subsets, about 200 ng genomic DNA, equal to tens of thousands of T cell genomes, was loaded into each replicate PCR. Purified libraries were measured with a Qubit 3.0 fluorometer, size-checked on a Bioanalyzer 2100, and measured again with the KAPA Library Quantification kit. A separate single-read 150-cycle Illumina NextSeq 550 flow cell was used to sequence each immunoSEQ 96-well plate. In the original analysis: Because the immunoSEQ output included only junctional sequences and no quality scores, the filtering could not be the same as the filtering used for full-length reads. To assign V/J genes and CDR3, sequences were annotated using PyIR, a Python wrapper for IgBLAST v1.9, with IMGT germline references. Reads with weak V/J assignments (E-value above 1e-6), missing CDR3, stop codons, out-of-frame junctions, or ambiguous translated residues were removed. V3J clonotypes were defined as sequences sharing an identical inferred V gene, J gene, and CDR3 amino acid sequence. Percentage overlap between repertoires was calculated by dividing the number of shared unique clonotypes by the size of the smaller repertoire. Richness of each repertoire was evaluated using RTK rarefaction, the Chao1 estimator, and Recon v2.1 estimates of unobserved clonotypes. Generation probabilities for all TCRbeta clonotypes obtained by the gDNA method from four donors were computed using OLGA. Entries here come from immuneACCESS through TCRdb and include only in-frame sequences with V and J called. Some clones fail to appear in such tables; in the studies checked, an unresolved V gene covers under half of the shortfall, and the cause of the remainder is unknown. V and J calls and clone size are given by that table; D and trimming were obtained from the DNA. The sample table records approximately 740,000 clones; 90% to 95% of these occur just once. The ten largest make up about 24% of the sample.

The chain links TRBV11-3 with TRBJ2-3; 12 bases in between match TRBD2. Input material: naive CD8+ T cells sorted from blood. The cell subset or site label corresponds to: CD45RA+CCR7+. The sequence was obtained from a man aged 25 to 40 in good health. The CDR3 protein is CASSSRRGTSGSTDTQYF. The bases are TGTGCCAGCAGCTCCCGGAGGGGGACTAGCGGGAGCACAGATACGCAGTATTTT. With the portions outside the CDR3 filled from the reference TRBV11-3 and TRBJ2-3 genes, the complete variable region becomes EAGVVQSPRYKIIEKKQPVAFWCNPISGHNTLYWYLQNLGQGPELLIRYENEEAVDDSQLPKDRFSAERLKGVDSTLKIQPAELGDSAVYLCASSSRRGTSGSTDTQYFGPGTRLTVL.